This TCR beta chain was sequenced in a study of identical twins. All donors comprised healthy Caucasians. A template switching step contributed a universal primer site, while unique molecular identifiers were present in the cDNA. TCRdb reprocessed the 5' RACE reads with MiXCR, giving one entry per CDR3 protein. This table holds hundreds of thousands of distinct CDR3 sequences, more than 12% found once. Germline values: CDR1 SGHTA, CDR2 FQGTGA. V was pared by 4 bases and J by 5 bases, with 14 bases between. The CDR3 is made up of 14 amino acids. The sample consisted of memory (CD45RO+) T cells sorted from blood. The chain recombines TRBV7-3 with TRBJ1-1; perhaps TRBD1 as D (6 bases). The sequence was obtained from a young woman in good health. CDR3 DNA sequence: TGTGCCAGCAGCTCATCTGTGGGGGCGACTGAAGCTTTCTTT. This translates into CASSSSVGATEAFF.